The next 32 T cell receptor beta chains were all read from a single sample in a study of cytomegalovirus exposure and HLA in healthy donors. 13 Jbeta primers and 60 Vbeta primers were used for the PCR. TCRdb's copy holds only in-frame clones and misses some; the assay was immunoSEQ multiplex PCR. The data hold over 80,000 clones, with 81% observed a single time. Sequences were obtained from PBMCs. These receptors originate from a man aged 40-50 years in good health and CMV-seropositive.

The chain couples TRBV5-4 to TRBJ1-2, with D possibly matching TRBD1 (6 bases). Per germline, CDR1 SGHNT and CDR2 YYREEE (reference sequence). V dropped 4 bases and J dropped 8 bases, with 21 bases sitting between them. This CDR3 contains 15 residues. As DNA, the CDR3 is TGTGCCAGCAGCACCCGGGACACTGACCCTGGGGGCTACACCTTC. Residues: CASSTRDTDPGGYTF.

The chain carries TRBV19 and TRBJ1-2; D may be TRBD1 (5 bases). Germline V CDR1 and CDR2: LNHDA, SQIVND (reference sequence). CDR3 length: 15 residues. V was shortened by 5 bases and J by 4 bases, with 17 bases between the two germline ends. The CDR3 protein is CASSPGGREGYGYTF. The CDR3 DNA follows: TGTGCCAGTAGTCCGGGCGGCAGGGAGGGCTATGGCTACACCTTC.

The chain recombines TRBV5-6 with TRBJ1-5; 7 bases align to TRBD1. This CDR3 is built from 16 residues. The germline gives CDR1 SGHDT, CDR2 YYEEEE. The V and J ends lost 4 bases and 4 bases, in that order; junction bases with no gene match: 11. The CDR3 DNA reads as TGTGCCAGCAGCCAAAAGGGACAGCGGGTTAATCAGCCCCAGCATTTT. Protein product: CASSQKGQRVNQPQHF.

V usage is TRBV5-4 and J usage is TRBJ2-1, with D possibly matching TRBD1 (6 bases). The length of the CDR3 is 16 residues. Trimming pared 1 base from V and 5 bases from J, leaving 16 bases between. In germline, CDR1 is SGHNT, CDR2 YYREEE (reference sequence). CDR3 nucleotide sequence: TGTGCCAGCAGCTTGCCCAGGGACAAGGGGAACAATGAGCAGTTCTTC. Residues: CASSLPRDKGNNEQFF.

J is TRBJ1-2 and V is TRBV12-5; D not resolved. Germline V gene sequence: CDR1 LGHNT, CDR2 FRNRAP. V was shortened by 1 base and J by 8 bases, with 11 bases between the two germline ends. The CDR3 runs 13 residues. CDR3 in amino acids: CASGLGPPEGYTF. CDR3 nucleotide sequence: TGTGCTAGTGGTTTGGGCCCACCGGAGGGCTACACCTTC.

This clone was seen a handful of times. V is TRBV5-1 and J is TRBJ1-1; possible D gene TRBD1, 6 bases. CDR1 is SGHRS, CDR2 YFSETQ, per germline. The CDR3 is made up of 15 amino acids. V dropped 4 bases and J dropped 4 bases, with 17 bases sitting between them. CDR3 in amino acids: CASSQWGARGTEAFF. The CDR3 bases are TGCGCCAGCAGCCAATGGGGAGCCAGGGGCACTGAAGCTTTCTTT.

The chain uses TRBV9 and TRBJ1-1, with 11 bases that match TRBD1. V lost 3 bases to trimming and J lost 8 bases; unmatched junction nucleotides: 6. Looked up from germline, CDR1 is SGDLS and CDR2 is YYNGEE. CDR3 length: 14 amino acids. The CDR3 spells CASSGGQGGPEAFF. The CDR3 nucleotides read TGTGCCAGCAGCGGGGGACAGGGGGGGCCGGAAGCTTTCTTT.

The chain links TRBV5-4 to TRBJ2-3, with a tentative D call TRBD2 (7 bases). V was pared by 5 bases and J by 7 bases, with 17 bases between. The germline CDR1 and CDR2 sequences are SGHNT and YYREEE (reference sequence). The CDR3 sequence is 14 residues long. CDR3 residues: CASRMLGGRNTQYF. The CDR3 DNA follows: TGTGCCAGCAGAATGCTGGGGGGGCGAAATACGCAGTATTTT.

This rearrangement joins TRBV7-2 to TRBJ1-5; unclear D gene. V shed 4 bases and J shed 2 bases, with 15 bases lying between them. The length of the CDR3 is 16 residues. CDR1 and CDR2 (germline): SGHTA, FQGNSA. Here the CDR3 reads CASSSVVGVRNQPQHF. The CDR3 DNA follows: TGTGCCAGCAGCTCAGTGGTCGGGGTCCGCAATCAGCCCCAGCATTTT.

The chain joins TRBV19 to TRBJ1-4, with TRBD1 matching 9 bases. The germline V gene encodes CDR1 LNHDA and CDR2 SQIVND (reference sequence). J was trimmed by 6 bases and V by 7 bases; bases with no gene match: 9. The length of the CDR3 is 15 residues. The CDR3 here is CASTQSTGGYEKLFF. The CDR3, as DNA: TGTGCCAGTACCCAATCGACAGGGGGGTATGAAAAACTGTTTTTT.

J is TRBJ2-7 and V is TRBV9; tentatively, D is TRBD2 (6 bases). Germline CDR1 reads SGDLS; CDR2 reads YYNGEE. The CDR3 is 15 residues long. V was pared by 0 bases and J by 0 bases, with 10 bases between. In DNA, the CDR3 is TGTGCCAGCAGCGTAGATAGCGGTAGCTCCTACGAGCAGTACTTC. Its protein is CASSVDSGSSYEQYF.

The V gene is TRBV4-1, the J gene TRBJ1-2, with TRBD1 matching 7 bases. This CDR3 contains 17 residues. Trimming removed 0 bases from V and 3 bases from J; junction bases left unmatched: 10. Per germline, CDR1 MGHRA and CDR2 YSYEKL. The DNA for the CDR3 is TGCGCCAGCAGCCAAGATAGGGTAACAGGGGAGTACTATGGCTACACCTTC. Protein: CASSQDRVTGEYYGYTF.

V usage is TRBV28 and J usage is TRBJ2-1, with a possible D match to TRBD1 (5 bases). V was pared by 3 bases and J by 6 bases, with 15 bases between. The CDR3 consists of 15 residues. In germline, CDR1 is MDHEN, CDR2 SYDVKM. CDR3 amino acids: CASSFARVFSNEQFF. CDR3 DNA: TGTGCCAGCAGTTTCGCCAGGGTATTTAGCAATGAGCAGTTCTTC.

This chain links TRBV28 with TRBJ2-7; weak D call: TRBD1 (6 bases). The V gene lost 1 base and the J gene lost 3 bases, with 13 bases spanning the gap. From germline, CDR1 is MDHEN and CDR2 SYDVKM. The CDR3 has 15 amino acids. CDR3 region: CASSLSAGASYEQYF. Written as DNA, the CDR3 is TGTGCCAGCAGTTTATCTGCAGGGGCAAGCTACGAGCAGTACTTC.

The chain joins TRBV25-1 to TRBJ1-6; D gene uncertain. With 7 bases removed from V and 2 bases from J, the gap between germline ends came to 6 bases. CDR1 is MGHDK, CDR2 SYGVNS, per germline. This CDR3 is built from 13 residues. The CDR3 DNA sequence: TGTGCCAGCAAGACAACCTATAATTCACCCCTCCACTTT. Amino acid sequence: CASKTTYNSPLHF.

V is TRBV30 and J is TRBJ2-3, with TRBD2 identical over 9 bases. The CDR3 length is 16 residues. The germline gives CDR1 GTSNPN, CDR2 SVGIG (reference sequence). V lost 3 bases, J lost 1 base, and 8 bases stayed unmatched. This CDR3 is CAWSARASGGTDTQYF. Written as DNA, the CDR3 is TGTGCCTGGAGCGCACGAGCTAGCGGGGGCACAGATACGCAGTATTTT.

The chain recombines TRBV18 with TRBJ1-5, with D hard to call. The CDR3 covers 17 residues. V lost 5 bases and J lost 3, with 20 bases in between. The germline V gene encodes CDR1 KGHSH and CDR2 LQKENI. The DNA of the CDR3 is TGTGCCAGCTCAGCGTACCCCCAAGCGAGAGACAATCAGCCCCAGCATTTT. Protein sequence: CASSAYPQARDNQPQHF.

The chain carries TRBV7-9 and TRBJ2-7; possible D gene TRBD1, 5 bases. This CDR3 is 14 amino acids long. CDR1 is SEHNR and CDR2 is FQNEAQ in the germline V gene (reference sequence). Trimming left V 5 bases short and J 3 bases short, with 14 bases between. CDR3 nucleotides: TGTGCCAGCAGCGGAAACCGCGACAGCTACGAGCAGTACTTC. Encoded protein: CASSGNRDSYEQYF. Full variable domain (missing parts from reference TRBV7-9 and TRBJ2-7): DTGVSQNPRHKITKRGQNVTFRCDPISEHNRLYWYRQTLGQGPEFLTYFQNEAQLEKSRLLSDRFSAERPKGSFSTLEIQRTEQGDSAMYLCASSGNRDSYEQYFGPGTRLTVT.

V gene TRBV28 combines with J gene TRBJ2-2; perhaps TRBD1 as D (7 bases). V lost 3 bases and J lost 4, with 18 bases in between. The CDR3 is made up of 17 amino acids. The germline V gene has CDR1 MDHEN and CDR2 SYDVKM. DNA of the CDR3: TGTGCCAGCAGTTTGGGGGGAGCAGGGGGAATCACCGGGGAGCTGTTTTTT. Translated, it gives CASSLGGAGGITGELFF.

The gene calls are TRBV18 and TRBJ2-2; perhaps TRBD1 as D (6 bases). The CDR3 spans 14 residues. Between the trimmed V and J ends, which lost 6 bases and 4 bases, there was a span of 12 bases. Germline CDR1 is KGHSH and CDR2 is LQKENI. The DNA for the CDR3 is TGTGCCAGCTCGCGGACAGACCCCACCGGGGAGCTGTTTTTT. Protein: CASSRTDPTGELFF.

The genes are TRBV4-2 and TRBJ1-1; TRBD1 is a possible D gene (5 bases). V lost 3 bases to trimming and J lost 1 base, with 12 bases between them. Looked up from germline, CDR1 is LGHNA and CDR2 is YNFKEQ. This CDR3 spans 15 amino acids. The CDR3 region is CASSQPGLRNTEAFF. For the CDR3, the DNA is TGTGCCAGCAGCCAGCCGGGACTCAGGAACACTGAAGCTTTCTTT.

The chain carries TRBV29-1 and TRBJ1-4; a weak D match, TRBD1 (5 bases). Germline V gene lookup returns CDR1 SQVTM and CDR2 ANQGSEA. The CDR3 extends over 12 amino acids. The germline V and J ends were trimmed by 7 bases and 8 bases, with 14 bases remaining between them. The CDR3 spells CSAMGGNEKLFF. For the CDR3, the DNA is TGCAGCGCTATGGGGGGGAACGAAAAACTGTTTTTT.

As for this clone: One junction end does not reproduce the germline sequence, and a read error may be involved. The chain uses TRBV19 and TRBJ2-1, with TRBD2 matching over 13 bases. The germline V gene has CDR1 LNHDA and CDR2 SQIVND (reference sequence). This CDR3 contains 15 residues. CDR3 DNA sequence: TGTGCCAGTAGTATAGATCGGAAACTAGCGGGAGGGTTGGTCTTC. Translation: CASSIDRKLAGGLVF.

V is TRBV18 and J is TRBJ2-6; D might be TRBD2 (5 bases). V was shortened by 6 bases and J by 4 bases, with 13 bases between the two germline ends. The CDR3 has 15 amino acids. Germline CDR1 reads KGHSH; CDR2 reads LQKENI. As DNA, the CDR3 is TGTGCCAGCTCGTCTCTTGTAGCGGGGGCCAACGTCCTGACTTTC. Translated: CASSSLVAGANVLTF.

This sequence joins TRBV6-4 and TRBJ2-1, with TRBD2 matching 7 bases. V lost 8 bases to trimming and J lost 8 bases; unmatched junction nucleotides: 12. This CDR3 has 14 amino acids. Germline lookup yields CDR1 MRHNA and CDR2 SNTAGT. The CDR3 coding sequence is TGTGCCAGCGGCATGGGCGGGAGCATCGATGAGCAGTTCTTC. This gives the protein CASGMGGSIDEQFF.

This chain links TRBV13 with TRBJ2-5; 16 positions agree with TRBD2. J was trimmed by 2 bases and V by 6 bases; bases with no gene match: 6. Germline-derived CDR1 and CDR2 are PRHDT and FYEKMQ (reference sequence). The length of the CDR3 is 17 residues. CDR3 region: CASSSSGLAGGQETQYF. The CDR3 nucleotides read TGTGCCAGCAGTTCCTCGGGACTAGCGGGGGGGCAAGAGACCCAGTACTTC.

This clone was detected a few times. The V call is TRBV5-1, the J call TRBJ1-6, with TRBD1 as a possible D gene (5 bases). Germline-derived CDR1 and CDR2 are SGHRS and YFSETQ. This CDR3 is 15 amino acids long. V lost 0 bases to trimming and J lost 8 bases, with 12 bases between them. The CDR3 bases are TGCGCCAGCAGCTTGGAGGCAGGGTACTATTCACCCCTCCACTTT. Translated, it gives CASSLEAGYYSPLHF.

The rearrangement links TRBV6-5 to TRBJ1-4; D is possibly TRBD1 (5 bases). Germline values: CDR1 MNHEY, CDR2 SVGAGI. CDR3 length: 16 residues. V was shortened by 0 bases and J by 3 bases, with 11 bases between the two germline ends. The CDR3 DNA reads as TGTGCCAGCAGTTACTCGTACAGGCAGGCTAATGAAAAACTGTTTTTT. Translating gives CASSYSYRQANEKLFF.

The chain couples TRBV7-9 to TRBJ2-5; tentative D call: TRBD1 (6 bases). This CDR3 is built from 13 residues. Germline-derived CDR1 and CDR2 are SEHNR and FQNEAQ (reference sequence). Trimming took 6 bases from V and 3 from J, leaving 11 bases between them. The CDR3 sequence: CASRTGKKETQYF. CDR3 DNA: TGTGCCAGCAGAACAGGGAAGAAAGAGACCCAGTACTTC.

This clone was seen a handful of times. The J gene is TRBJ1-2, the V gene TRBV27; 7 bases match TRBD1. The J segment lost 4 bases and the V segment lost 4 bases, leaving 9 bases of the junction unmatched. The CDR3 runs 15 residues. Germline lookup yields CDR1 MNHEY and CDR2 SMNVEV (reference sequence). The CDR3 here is CASSSQTGTIYGYTF. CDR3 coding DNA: TGTGCCAGCAGTTCACAGACAGGGACGATCTATGGCTACACCTTC.

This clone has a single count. The CDR3 nucleotides read TGTGCCATCAGTGGGGGGGGACAGGTCCCCGAAGAGACCCAGTACTTC. Its protein is CAISGGGQVPEETQYF. This rearrangement joins TRBV10-3 to TRBJ2-5; a possible D gene is TRBD1 (8 bases). CDR3 length: 16 amino acids. V dropped 4 bases and J dropped 3 bases, with 18 bases sitting between them. Germline values: CDR1 ENHRY, CDR2 SYGVKD.

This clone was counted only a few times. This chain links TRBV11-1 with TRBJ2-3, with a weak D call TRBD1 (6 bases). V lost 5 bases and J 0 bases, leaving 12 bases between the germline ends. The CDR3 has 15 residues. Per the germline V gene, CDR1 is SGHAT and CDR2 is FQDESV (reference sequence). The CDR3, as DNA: TGTGCCAGCAGCCGAGGACAGTTTAGCACAGATACGCAGTATTTT. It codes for CASSRGQFSTDTQYF.